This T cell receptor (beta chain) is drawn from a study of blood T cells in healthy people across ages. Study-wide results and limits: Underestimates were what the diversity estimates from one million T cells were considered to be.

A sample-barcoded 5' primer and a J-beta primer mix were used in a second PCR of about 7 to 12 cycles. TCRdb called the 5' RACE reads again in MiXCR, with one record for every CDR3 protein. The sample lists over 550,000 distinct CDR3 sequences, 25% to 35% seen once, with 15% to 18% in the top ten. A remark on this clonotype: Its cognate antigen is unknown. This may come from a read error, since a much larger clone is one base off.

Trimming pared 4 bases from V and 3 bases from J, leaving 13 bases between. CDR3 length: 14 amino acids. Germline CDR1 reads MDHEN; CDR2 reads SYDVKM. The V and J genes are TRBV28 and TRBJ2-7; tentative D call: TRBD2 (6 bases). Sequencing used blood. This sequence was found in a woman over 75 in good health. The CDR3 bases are TGTGCCAGCAGTTGCAGCGGGTCCGGCTACGAGCAGTACTTC. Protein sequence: CASSCSGSGYEQYF.